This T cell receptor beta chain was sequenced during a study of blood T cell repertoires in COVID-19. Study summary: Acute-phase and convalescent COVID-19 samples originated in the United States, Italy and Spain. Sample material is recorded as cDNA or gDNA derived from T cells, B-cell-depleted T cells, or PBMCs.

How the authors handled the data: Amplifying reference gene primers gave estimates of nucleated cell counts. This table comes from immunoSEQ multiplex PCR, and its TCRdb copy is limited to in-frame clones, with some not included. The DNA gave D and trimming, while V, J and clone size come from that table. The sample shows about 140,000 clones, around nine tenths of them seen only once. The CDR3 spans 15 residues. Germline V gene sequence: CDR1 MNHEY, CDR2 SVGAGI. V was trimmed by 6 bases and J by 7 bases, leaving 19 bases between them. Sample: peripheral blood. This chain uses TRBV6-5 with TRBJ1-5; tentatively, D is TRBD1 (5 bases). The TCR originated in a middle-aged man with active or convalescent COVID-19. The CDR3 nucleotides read TGTGCCAGCAGGCGAACCCGGGGGATAGGCCAGCCCCAGCATTTT. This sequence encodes CASRRTRGIGQPQHF.